These T cell receptor beta chains were read from a single sample in a study of cytomegalovirus exposure and HLA in healthy donors. TCRdb keeps only in-frame clones here, not all; method: immunoSEQ multiplex PCR. The sample has nearly 110,000 clones; 88% are singletons. Material: PBMCs. The receptors were gathered from a woman in her late teens or twenties in good health and CMV-seropositive. CDR3s leave out the opening cysteine and the closing phenylalanine or tryptophan.

j_call v_call cdr3_aa
TRBJ2-1 TRBV4-2 ASGPRWLAGGQGDEQF
TRBJ2-5 TRBV7-9 ASSRDQETQY
TRBJ1-2 TRBV18 ASSPTVGTGEFNYGYT
TRBJ2-7 TRBV11-2 ASSPPGGLYYEQY
TRBJ2-7 TRBV6-5 ASSRPTLAGYEQY
TRBJ2-7 TRBV5-1 ASRSEYGGEQY
TRBJ1-6 TRBV6-1 ASRSGTGGSPPLH
TRBJ2-7 TRBV9 ASSVGRVGYEQY
TRBJ2-2 TRBV5-6 ASSRTANTGELF
TRBJ1-1 TRBV7-2 ASSITGYEAF
TRBJ1-3 TRBV23-1 ASSQSLGAGNTIY
TRBJ1-5 TRBV28 ASSFEKGRNQPQH
TRBJ2-5 TRBV6-5 ASSTGLASETQY
TRBJ1-4 TRBV28 ASSFARLDPNEKLF
TRBJ1-1 TRBV19 ASSILPTGGNTEAF
TRBJ1-5 TRBV19 ASGRTGINQPQH
TRBJ2-5 TRBV18 ASSTWGDQETQY
TRBJ1-4 TRBV13 ASSKDTGGKLF